This passage covers 14 T cell receptor beta chains from one sample sequenced in a study of OX40 agonist ivuxolimab in advanced cancers. This table comes from immunoSEQ multiplex PCR, and its TCRdb copy is limited to in-frame clones, with some not included. The table has about 85,000 clones, 65% to 90% seen once. Here the sequenced sample was CD4+ or CD8+ T cells sorted from blood, taken in a trial of the OX40 agonist ivuxolimab. These receptors all come from an adult with an advanced solid tumor such as melanoma, head and neck, liver or kidney cancer.

V is TRBV5-4 and J is TRBJ2-2, with 7 nucleotides matching TRBD1. The CDR3 extends over 15 amino acids. Germline-derived CDR1 and CDR2 are SGHNT and YYREEE (reference sequence). Losses at the gene ends were 0 bases for V and 6 bases for J; bases not matched to a gene: 5. CDR3 nucleotides: TGTGCCAGCAGCTTGGCGACAGGGAAGGCCGGGGAGCTGTTTTTT. Its translation is CASSLATGKAGELFF.

The CDR3 reads CASRTLDSGNTIYF. The CDR3, as DNA: TGCGCCAGCCGGACACTTGACTCGGGAAACACCATATATTTT. The gene calls are TRBV10-2 and TRBJ1-3; possible D gene TRBD1, 5 bases. Trimming took 8 bases from V and 4 from J, leaving 15 bases between them. Per the germline V gene, CDR1 is WSHSY and CDR2 is SAAADI. There are 14 residues in the CDR3.

The chain combines TRBV5-1 with TRBJ2-5, with TRBD2 identical over 14 bases. Germline V CDR1 and CDR2: SGHRS, YFSETQ. Trimming took 4 bases from V and 1 from J; bases not matched to a gene: 9. The CDR3 consists of 18 residues. CDR3 sequence reads: CASSVGTSGGPSQETQYF. Here the CDR3 DNA reads TGCGCCAGCAGCGTGGGGACTAGCGGGGGTCCCTCCCAAGAGACCCAGTACTTC.

This clone was observed once. The chain joins TRBV29-1 to TRBJ2-5; 8 bases match TRBD1. The J segment lost 4 bases and the V segment lost 4 bases, leaving 5 bases of the junction unmatched. The CDR3 extends over 13 amino acids. Germline lookup yields CDR1 SQVTM and CDR2 ANQGSEA. CDR3 in DNA: TGCAGCGTTGTGGACAGGGTTTTAGAGACCCAGTACTTC. Amino acids: CSVVDRVLETQYF.

V and J are TRBV5-8 and TRBJ2-1; D not resolved. This CDR3 region has 10 residues. Trimming stripped 4 bases from V and 7 bases from J, with 3 bases between. Per the germline V gene, CDR1 is SGHTS and CDR2 is YDEGEE. The CDR3 sequence is CASSLNEQFF. CDR3 nucleotides: TGTGCCAGCAGCCTTAATGAGCAGTTCTTC.

The chain carries TRBV6-1 and TRBJ1-6; 8 bases map to TRBD1. V trimming: 7 bases; J trimming: 13 bases; junction bases outside the gene matches: 15. CDR1 is MNHNS, CDR2 SASEGT, per germline. CDR3 length equals 15 residues. The CDR3 coding sequence is TGTGCCAGCACTAGGACAGGGAGCGGGCATTTGCCCCTCCACTTT. Amino acid sequence: CASTRTGSGHLPLHF.

In nucleotides, the CDR3 is TGTGCCAGCAGTTCTCCGACAGCCCCCTTCACCTACGAGCAGTACTTC. It codes for CASSSPTAPFTYEQYF. V usage is TRBV28 and J usage is TRBJ2-7; tentative D call: TRBD1 (5 bases). CDR1 is MDHEN and CDR2 is SYDVKM in the germline V gene. The CDR3 is made up of 16 amino acids. The ends were cut back, 4 bases at V and 2 bases at J, with 18 bases in the middle.

The chain recombines TRBV6-6 with TRBJ1-1; 7 bases agree with TRBD1. The CDR3 consists of 15 residues. V was pared by 0 bases and J by 5 bases, with 6 bases of the junction left unmatched. Germline loops: CDR1 MNHNY, CDR2 SVGAGI (reference sequence). The CDR3 nucleotides are TGTGCCAGCAGTTACTCTGCCAGGGGGGGGACTGAAGCTTTCTTT. Translated, it gives CASSYSARGGTEAFF.

The rearrangement joins TRBV11-1 to TRBJ1-2, with D unclear. The CDR3 runs to 13 residues. Trimming removed 10 bases from V and 4 bases from J, with 16 bases in between. Germline CDR1 SGHAT, CDR2 FQDESV (reference sequence). This chain's CDR3 is CATRPGRIYGYTF. The CDR3 DNA reads as TGTGCCACTAGACCGGGCAGGATCTATGGCTACACCTTC.

V gene TRBV4-1 combines with J gene TRBJ2-7; unclear D gene. V lost 0 bases and J lost 9, with 12 bases in between. The CDR3 length is 13 residues. Germline CDR1 is MGHRA and CDR2 is YSYEKL. The CDR3 sequence is CASSQEGIGGQYF. The CDR3 DNA is TGCGCCAGCAGCCAAGAGGGGATAGGCGGGCAGTACTTC.

The rearrangement joins TRBV6-5 to TRBJ2-2; maybe TRBD1 (6 bases). The CDR3 runs 13 residues. CDR1 and CDR2 (germline): MNHEY, SVGAGI. V lost 7 bases, J lost 1 base, and 7 bases lay in between. The CDR3 sequence is CASTGQNTGELFF. CDR3 bases: TGTGCCAGCACGGGACAGAACACCGGGGAGCTGTTTTTT.

This clone was seen only once. The V call is TRBV19, the J call TRBJ1-1, with TRBD1 matching 8 bases. After removal of 5 bases from V and 3 bases from J, the junction contained 2 bases not matched to a gene. From germline, CDR1 is LNHDA and CDR2 SQIVND (reference sequence). The length of the CDR3 is 13 residues. The CDR3 reads CASSVDRDTEAFF. The DNA of the CDR3 is TGTGCCAGTAGTGTGGACAGGGACACTGAAGCTTTCTTT.

V and J are TRBV4-3 and TRBJ2-2; 13 bases line up with TRBD2. J was trimmed by 3 bases and V by 1 base; bases with no gene match: 8. Germline lookup yields CDR1 LGHNA and CDR2 YSLEER. The CDR3 loop spans 19 amino acids. The CDR3: CASSQALAGGPSYTGELFF. CDR3 in DNA: TGCGCCAGCAGCCAAGCACTAGCGGGGGGGCCTAGTTACACCGGGGAGCTGTTTTTT.

V gene TRBV6-5 combines with J gene TRBJ1-2; 10 positions agree with TRBD1. CDR3 size: 12 residues. Germline CDR1 MNHEY, CDR2 SVGAGI. The V segment lost 6 bases and the J segment 13 bases; nucleotides outside the gene matches: 8. CDR3 sequence (DNA): TGTGCCAGCAGCAACGGACAGGGGGAGTTCACCTTC. Translating it yields CASSNGQGEFTF.